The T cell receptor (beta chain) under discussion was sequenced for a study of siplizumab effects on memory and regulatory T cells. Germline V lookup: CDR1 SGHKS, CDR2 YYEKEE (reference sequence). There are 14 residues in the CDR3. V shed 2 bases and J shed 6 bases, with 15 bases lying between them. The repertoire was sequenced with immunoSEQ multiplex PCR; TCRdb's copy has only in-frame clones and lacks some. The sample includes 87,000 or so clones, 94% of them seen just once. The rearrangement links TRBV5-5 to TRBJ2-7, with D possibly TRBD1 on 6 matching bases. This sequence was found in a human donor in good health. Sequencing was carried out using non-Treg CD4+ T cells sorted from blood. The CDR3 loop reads CASSLQGGLGEQYF. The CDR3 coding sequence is TGTGCCAGCAGCTTACAGGGCGGATTGGGCGAGCAGTACTTC.